A selection of T cell receptor beta chains follows, all from one sample in a study of blood T cell repertoires in COVID-19. The assay was immunoSEQ multiplex PCR, and TCRdb's table has in-frame clones only and misses some. The sample lists about 240,000 clones, 70% to 90% occurring once. Material: peripheral blood. These receptors originate from a woman aged 70 to 79 with active or convalescent COVID-19. The CDR3 runs from the conserved cysteine through the conserved F or W. A D gene is named only where the DNA matches it firmly. Clone size, where shown, is once, few, many, or a class for clones that have expanded.

abundance: once; j_gene: TRBJ2-1; d_gene: TRBD2; v_gene: TRBV5-1; CDR3aa: CASSLTSGGYNEQFF; CDR3nt: TGCGCCAGCAGCTTGACTAGCGGGGGATACAATGAGCAGTTCTTC
abundance: NA; j_gene: TRBJ2-7; d_gene: TRBD1; v_gene: TRBV13; CDR3aa: CASRRKTGMGNEQYF; CDR3nt: TGTGCCAGCAGACGTAAGACAGGGATGGGAAACGAGCAGTACTTC
abundance: NA; j_gene: TRBJ2-2; d_gene: NA; v_gene: TRBV7-9; CDR3aa: CASSLDTGRGTGELFF; CDR3nt: TGTGCCAGCAGCTTAGATACAGGGAGAGGCACCGGGGAGCTGTTTTTT
abundance: NA; j_gene: TRBJ1-2; d_gene: NA; v_gene: TRBV6-5; CDR3aa: CASSRQADYGYTF; CDR3nt: TGTGCCAGCAGCAGACAGGCAGACTATGGCTACACCTTC
abundance: NA; j_gene: TRBJ2-5; d_gene: NA; v_gene: TRBV9; CDR3aa: CASSQNSGKETQYF; CDR3nt: TGTGCCAGCAGCCAAAATAGCGGAAAAGAGACCCAGTACTTC
abundance: NA; j_gene: TRBJ1-4; d_gene: NA; v_gene: TRBV29-1; CDR3aa: CSVGGGRNEKLFF; CDR3nt: TGCAGCGTCGGGGGAGGGCGTAATGAAAAACTGTTTTTT
abundance: NA; j_gene: TRBJ2-7; d_gene: NA; v_gene: TRBV6-1; CDR3aa: CASSEAPSQSGEYF; CDR3nt: TGTGCCAGCAGTGAAGCCCCGTCCCAATCAGGGGAGTACTTC
abundance: NA; j_gene: TRBJ1-3; d_gene: NA; v_gene: TRBV7-9; CDR3aa: CASSLAALSGNTIYF; CDR3nt: TGTGCCAGCAGCTTAGCCGCGCTCTCTGGAAACACCATATATTTT
abundance: NA; j_gene: TRBJ1-4; d_gene: NA; v_gene: TRBV6-5; CDR3aa: CASSYSGGLNEKLFF; CDR3nt: TGTGCCAGCAGTTACTCCGGGGGATTGAATGAAAAACTGTTTTTT
abundance: NA; j_gene: TRBJ2-1; d_gene: NA; v_gene: TRBV6-2/TRBV6-3; CDR3aa: CASSLGGEQFF; CDR3nt: TGTGCCAGCAGCCTCGGGGGTGAGCAGTTCTTC
abundance: NA; j_gene: TRBJ2-7; d_gene: NA; v_gene: TRBV7-2; CDR3aa: CASSIGAESSYEQYF; CDR3nt: TGTGCCAGCAGCATTGGGGCGGAGAGCTCCTACGAGCAGTACTTC
abundance: NA; j_gene: TRBJ2-1; d_gene: NA; v_gene: TRBV5-1; CDR3aa: CASSFDRNNEQFF; CDR3nt: TGCGCCAGCAGCTTTGACAGAAACAATGAGCAGTTCTTC
abundance: NA; j_gene: TRBJ2-7; d_gene: NA; v_gene: TRBV18; CDR3aa: CASSTFSDSYEQYF; CDR3nt: TGTGCCAGCTCAACCTTCAGTGACTCCTACGAGCAGTACTTC
abundance: NA; j_gene: TRBJ1-6; d_gene: NA; v_gene: TRBV7-9; CDR3aa: CASSPGNTINSPLHF; CDR3nt: TGTGCCAGCAGCCCGGGGAATACGATCAATTCACCCCTCCACTTT
abundance: NA; j_gene: TRBJ1-5; d_gene: NA; v_gene: TRBV4-3; CDR3aa: CASSQEAFSNQPQHF; CDR3nt: TGCGCCAGCAGCCAAGAGGCCTTTAGCAATCAGCCCCAGCATTTT
abundance: NA; j_gene: TRBJ2-7; d_gene: NA; v_gene: TRBV5-1; CDR3aa: CASSFTGEETSEQYF; CDR3nt: TGCGCCAGCAGCTTCACAGGGGAGGAGACAAGCGAGCAGTACTTC
abundance: NA; j_gene: TRBJ2-1; d_gene: NA; v_gene: TRBV11-2; CDR3aa: CASSPQSGSSYNEQFF; CDR3nt: TGTGCCAGCAGCCCCCAGAGTGGGAGCTCCTACAATGAGCAGTTCTTC
abundance: once; j_gene: TRBJ1-6; d_gene: NA; v_gene: TRBV9; CDR3aa: CASSAQRQIGSYNSPLHF; CDR3nt: TGTGCCAGCAGCGCGCAGCGACAGATCGGCTCCTATAATTCACCCCTCCACTTT
abundance: NA; j_gene: TRBJ2-2; d_gene: NA; v_gene: TRBV5-6; CDR3aa: CASSLTRTNTGELFF; CDR3nt: TGTGCCAGCAGCTTGACGAGGACGAACACCGGGGAGCTGTTTTTT
abundance: NA; j_gene: TRBJ1-5; d_gene: NA; v_gene: TRBV3-1/TRBV3-2; CDR3aa: CATSRDSNQPQHF; CDR3nt: TGTGCAACCTCGAGGGATAGCAATCAGCCCCAGCATTTT
abundance: NA; j_gene: TRBJ2-7; d_gene: NA; v_gene: TRBV12-3/TRBV12-4; CDR3aa: CASSYTGYEQYF; CDR3nt: TGTGCCAGCAGTTATACAGGGTACGAGCAGTACTTC
abundance: NA; j_gene: TRBJ2-6; d_gene: NA; v_gene: TRBV19; CDR3aa: CASTRGGSGANVLTF; CDR3nt: TGTGCCAGCACCCGCGGAGGGTCAGGGGCCAACGTCCTGACTTTC
abundance: NA; j_gene: TRBJ2-3; d_gene: NA; v_gene: TRBV7-2; CDR3aa: CASSLVVTTDTQYF; CDR3nt: TGTGCCAGCAGCTTAGTAGTCACCACAGATACGCAGTATTTT
abundance: NA; j_gene: TRBJ2-7; d_gene: NA; v_gene: TRBV6-5; CDR3aa: CASSYSVRQFSYEQYF; CDR3nt: TGTGCCAGCAGTTACTCCGTAAGACAGTTCTCCTACGAGCAGTACTTC
abundance: NA; j_gene: TRBJ1-5; d_gene: TRBD1; v_gene: TRBV6-5; CDR3aa: CASRSRTGSNQPQHF; CDR3nt: TGTGCCAGCAGATCCAGGACAGGTTCAAATCAGCCCCAGCATTTT
abundance: NA; j_gene: TRBJ1-6; d_gene: NA; v_gene: TRBV2; CDR3aa: CASSETLGESSPLHF; CDR3nt: TGTGCCAGCAGTGAAACCTTGGGAGAAAGCTCACCCCTCCACTTT
abundance: NA; j_gene: TRBJ2-3; d_gene: TRBD2; v_gene: TRBV6-5; CDR3aa: CASTLAGGWTDTQYF; CDR3nt: TGTGCCAGCACTTTAGCGGGGGGGTGGACAGATACGCAGTATTTT
abundance: NA; j_gene: TRBJ1-2; d_gene: TRBD1; v_gene: TRBV29-1; CDR3aa: CSVEPGQPYGYTF; CDR3nt: TGCAGCGTGGAGCCGGGACAGCCCTATGGCTACACCTTC